This T cell receptor (beta chain) was identified in a study of blood T cell repertoires in COVID-19. Study as a whole: Samples taken during acute and convalescent COVID-19 were collected in the United States, Italy and Spain. Sample material is recorded as cDNA or gDNA derived from T cells, B-cell-depleted T cells, or PBMCs.

Profiling relied on immunoSEQ multiplex PCR, and the TCRdb table lists in-frame clones only, not all of them. The repertoire holds 180,000 or so clones, with approximately 91% as singletons. Recruits, aged roughly 18 to 100 years, lived in about two dozen US areas. Cohort 3 donors were reported recovered after two negative PCRs, clearance, or symptom resolution. This CDR3 spans 12 amino acids. CDR1 is KGHDR and CDR2 is SFDVKD in the germline V gene. V lost 3 bases to trimming and J lost 3 bases, with 5 bases between them. The chain joins TRBV24-1 to TRBJ2-7; D remains unclear. The sample taken for sequencing was PBMCs or T cells enriched from blood (not recorded which). The sequence came from a woman under 30 who had recovered from COVID-19. This chain's CDR3 is CATSDDNYEQYF. Written as DNA, the CDR3 is TGTGCCACCAGTGATGACAACTACGAGCAGTACTTC.